This TCR beta chain came from a study of blood T cells in healthy people across ages. Study-level findings and limits: Higher diversity, along with more naive CD4+ cells, distinguished long-lived donors from aged donors.

Points on this clonotype: What it binds is unknown.

Then a second PCR, running roughly 6 to 12 cycles, was carried out with a sample-barcoded 5' primer and a J-beta primer mix. Tagging of each cDNA molecule was performed by a template-switch adaptor with 12 random nucleotides. There were at least 3 million CDR3-containing paired-end reads obtained from each sample. TCRdb used MiXCR to reprocess the 5' RACE reads, holding one entry per CDR3 protein. Of about 650,000 distinct CDR3 sequences in the sample, roughly half are singletons; the top ten hold roughly 12%. The extraction recovered at least 6 micrograms of total RNA per sample. This receptor was identified in a woman of 80 years or more in good health. Input material: blood.

The CDR3 DNA reads as TGTGCCAGCAGTACTAGCGGACCGGAGACCCAGTACTTC. Encoded protein: CASSTSGPETQYF. J is TRBJ2-5 and V is TRBV3-1; 8 nucleotides agree with TRBD2. CDR1 LGHDT and CDR2 YNNKEL come from the germline V gene (reference sequence). The CDR3 has 13 amino acids. V lost 6 bases to trimming and J lost 5 bases; unmatched junction nucleotides: 5.